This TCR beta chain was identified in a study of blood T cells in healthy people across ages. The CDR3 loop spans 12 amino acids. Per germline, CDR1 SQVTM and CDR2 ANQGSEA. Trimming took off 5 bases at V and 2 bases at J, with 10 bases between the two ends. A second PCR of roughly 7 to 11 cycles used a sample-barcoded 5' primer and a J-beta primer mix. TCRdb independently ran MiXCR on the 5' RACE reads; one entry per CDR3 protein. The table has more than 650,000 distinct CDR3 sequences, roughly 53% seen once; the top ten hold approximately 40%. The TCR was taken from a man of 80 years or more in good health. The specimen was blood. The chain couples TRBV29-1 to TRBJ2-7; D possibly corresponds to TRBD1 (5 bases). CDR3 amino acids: CSVQGSPYEQYF. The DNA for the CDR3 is TGCAGCGTTCAGGGTTCCCCCTACGAGCAGTACTTC.